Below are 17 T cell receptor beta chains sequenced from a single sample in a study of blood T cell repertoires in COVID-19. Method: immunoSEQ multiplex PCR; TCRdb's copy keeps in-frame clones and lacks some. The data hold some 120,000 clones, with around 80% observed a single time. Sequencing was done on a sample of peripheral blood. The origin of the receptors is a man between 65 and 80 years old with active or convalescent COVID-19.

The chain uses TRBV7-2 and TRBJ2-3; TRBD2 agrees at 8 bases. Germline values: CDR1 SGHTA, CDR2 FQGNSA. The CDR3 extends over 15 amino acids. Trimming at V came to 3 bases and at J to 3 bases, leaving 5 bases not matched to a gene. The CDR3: CASSFSTGGTDTQYF. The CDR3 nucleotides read TGTGCCAGCAGCTTTTCTACGGGGGGGACAGATACGCAGTATTTT. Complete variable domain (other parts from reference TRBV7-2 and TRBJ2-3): GAGVSQSPSNKVTEKGKDVELRCDPISGHTALYWYRQSLGQGLEFLIYFQGNSAPDKSGLPSDRFSAERTGGSVSTLTIQRTQQEDSAVYLCASSFSTGGTDTQYFGPGTRLTVL.

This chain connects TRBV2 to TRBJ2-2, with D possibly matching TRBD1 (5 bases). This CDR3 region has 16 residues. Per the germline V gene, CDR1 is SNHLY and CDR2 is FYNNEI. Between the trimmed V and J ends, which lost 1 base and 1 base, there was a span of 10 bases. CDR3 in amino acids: CASSEGTQGNTGELFF. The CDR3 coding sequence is TGTGCCAGCAGTGAAGGTACTCAGGGGAACACCGGGGAGCTGTTTTTT.

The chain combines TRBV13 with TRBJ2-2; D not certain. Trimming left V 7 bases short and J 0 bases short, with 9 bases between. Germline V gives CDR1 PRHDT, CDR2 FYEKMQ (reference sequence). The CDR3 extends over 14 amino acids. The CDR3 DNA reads TGTGCCAGCAAGAACCCGGCGAACACCGGGGAGCTGTTTTTT. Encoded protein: CASKNPANTGELFF.

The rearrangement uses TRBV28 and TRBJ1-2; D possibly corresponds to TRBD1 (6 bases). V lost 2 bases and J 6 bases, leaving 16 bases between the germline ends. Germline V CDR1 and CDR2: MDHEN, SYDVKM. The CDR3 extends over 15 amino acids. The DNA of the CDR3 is TGTGCCAGCAGTTTAGGCGAGGGGGAAGGGGATGGCTACACCTTC. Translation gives CASSLGEGEGDGYTF.

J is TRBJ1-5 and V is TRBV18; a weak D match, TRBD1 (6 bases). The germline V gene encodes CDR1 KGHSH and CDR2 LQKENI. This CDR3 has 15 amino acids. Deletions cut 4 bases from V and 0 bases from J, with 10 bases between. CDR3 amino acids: CASSQRTDSNQPQHF. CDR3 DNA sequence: TGTGCCAGCTCACAAAGGACAGATAGCAATCAGCCCCAGCATTTT.

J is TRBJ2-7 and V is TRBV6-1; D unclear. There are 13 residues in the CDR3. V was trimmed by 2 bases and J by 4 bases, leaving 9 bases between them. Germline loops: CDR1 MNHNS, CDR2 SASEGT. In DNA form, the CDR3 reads TGTGCCAGCAGTGAATTTTTAGTTTACGAGCAGTACTTC. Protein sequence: CASSEFLVYEQYF.

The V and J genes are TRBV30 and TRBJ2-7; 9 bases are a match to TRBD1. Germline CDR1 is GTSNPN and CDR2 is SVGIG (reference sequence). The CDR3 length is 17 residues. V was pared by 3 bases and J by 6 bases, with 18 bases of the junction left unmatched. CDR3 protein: CAWRPTQTGTGIGEQYF. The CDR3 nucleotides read TGTGCCTGGAGACCAACTCAAACCGGGACAGGGATCGGCGAGCAGTACTTC.

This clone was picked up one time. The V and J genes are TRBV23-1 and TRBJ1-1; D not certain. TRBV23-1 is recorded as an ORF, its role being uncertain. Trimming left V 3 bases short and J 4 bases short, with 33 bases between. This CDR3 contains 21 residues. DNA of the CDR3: TGCGCCAGCAGTCACCCGACACTGGAGGAACCCTTACGCCTGGTGAGCACTGAAGCTTTCTTT. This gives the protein CASSHPTLEEPLRLVSTEAFF.

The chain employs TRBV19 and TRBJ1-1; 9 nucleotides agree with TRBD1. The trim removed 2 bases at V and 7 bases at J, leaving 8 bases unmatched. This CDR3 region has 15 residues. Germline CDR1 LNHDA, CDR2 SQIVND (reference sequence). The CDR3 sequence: CASSINGQGRGEAFF. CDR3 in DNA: TGTGCCAGTAGTATAAATGGACAGGGGCGGGGTGAAGCTTTCTTT.

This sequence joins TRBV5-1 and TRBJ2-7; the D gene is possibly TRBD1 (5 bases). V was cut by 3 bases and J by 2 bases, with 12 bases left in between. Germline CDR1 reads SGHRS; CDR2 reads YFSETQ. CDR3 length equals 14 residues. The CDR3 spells CASSWRQFPYEQYF. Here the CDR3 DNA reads TGCGCCAGCAGCTGGAGACAGTTTCCCTACGAGCAGTACTTC. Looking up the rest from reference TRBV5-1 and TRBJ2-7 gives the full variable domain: KAGVTQTPRYLIKTRGQQVTLSCSPISGHRSVSWYQQTPGQGLQFLFEYFSETQRNKGNFPGRFSGRQFSNSRSEMNVSTLELGDSALYLCASSWRQFPYEQYFGPGTRLTVT.

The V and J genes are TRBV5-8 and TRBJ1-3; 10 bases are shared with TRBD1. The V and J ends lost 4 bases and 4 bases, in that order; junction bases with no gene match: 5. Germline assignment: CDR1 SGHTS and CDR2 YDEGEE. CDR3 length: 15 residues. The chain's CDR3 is CASSLGTGAGNTIYF. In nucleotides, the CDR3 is TGTGCCAGCAGCCTCGGGACAGGGGCAGGAAACACCATATATTTT.

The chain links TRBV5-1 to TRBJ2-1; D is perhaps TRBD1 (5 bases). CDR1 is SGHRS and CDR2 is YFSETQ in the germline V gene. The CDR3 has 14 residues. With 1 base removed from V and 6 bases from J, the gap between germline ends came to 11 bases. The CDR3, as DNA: TGCGCCAGCAGCTTGTTACAGGCAAGCAATGAGCAGTTCTTC. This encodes CASSLLQASNEQFF. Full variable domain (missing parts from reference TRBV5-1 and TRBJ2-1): KAGVTQTPRYLIKTRGQQVTLSCSPISGHRSVSWYQQTPGQGLQFLFEYFSETQRNKGNFPGRFSGRQFSNSRSEMNVSTLELGDSALYLCASSLLQASNEQFFGPGTRLTVL.

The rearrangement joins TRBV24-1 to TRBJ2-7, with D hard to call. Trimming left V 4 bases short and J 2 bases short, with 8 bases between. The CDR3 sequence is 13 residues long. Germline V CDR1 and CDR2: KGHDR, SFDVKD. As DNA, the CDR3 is TGTGCCACCAGTGAACGAACAGCCTACGAGCAGTACTTC. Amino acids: CATSERTAYEQYF.

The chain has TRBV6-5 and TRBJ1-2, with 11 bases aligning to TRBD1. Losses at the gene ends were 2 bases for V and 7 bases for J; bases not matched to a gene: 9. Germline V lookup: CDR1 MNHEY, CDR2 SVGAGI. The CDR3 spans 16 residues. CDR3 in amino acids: CASSYRGTGGSGGYTF. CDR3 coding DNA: TGTGCCAGCAGTTACCGGGGGACAGGGGGGTCGGGTGGCTACACCTTC.

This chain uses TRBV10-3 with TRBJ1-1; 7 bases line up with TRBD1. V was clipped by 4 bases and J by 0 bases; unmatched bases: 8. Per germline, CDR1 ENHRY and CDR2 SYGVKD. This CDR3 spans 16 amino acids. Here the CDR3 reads CAISGTRDSLNTEAFF. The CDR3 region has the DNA TGTGCCATCAGTGGGACCCGGGACAGCTTGAACACTGAAGCTTTCTTT.

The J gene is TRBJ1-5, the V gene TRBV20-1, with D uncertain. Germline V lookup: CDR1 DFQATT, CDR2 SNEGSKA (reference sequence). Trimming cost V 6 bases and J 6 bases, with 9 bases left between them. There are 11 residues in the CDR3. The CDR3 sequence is CSAEGVQPQHF. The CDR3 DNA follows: TGCAGTGCGGAGGGTGTTCAGCCCCAGCATTTT.

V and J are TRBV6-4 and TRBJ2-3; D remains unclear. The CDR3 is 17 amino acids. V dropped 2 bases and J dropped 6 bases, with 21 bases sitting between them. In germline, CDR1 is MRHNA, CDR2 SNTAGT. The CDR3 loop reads CASSDREGDPLTDTQYF. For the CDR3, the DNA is TGTGCCAGCAGTGACCGCGAAGGAGACCCTCTCACGGATACGCAGTATTTT.